Below are 25 T cell receptor beta chains sequenced from a single sample in a study of regulatory T cells in long-lasting Graves disease. iRepertoire HTBI primers and Arm-PCR of CDR3 regions built TCR beta libraries. Via MiXCR, TCRdb re-called the multiplex PCR reads, giving one row per CDR3 protein. The sample includes approximately 470,000 distinct CDR3 sequences, 15% to 20% of them seen just once. Time point: newly diagnosed GD, antithyroid drugs for less than 3 months. With RNA extracted from PBMCs as input, the TCR library was made. The same data also went into a second study, on T cells in Graves' hyperthyroidism and ophthalmopathy.

Sequenced here: peripheral blood mononuclear cells (PBMCs), sampled at new diagnosis, from a patient treated with antithyroid drugs. The receptors shown here come from a middle-aged man with Graves disease.

The chain couples TRBV9 to TRBJ2-1, with TRBD2 as a possible D gene (6 bases). Per the germline V gene, CDR1 is SGDLS and CDR2 is YYNGEE. The CDR3 covers 17 residues. Trimming removed 0 bases from V and 3 bases from J, with 16 bases in between. CDR3 protein: CASSVGLGGNYYNEQFF. The CDR3 DNA follows: TGTGCCAGCAGCGTAGGGTTGGGCGGGAACTACTACAATGAGCAGTTCTTC.

This chain joins TRBV7-2 and TRBJ2-1; a weak D match, TRBD2 (6 bases). The V end was cut by 5 bases, the J end by 10 bases, with 15 bases between. CDR3 size: 13 residues. Germline CDR1 is SGHTA and CDR2 is FQGNSA. CDR3 loop: CASSGGWRDEQFF. The DNA for the CDR3 is TGTGCCAGCAGCGGAGGTTGGCGGGACGAGCAGTTCTTC.

This clonotype was detected many times. The chain employs TRBV30 and TRBJ2-7; maybe TRBD2 (5 bases). V shed 2 bases and J shed 6 bases, with 14 bases lying between them. Looked up from germline, CDR1 is GTSNPN and CDR2 is SVGIG (reference sequence). The CDR3 contains 13 residues. The CDR3 here is CAWSPSQAGEQYF. CDR3 in DNA: TGTGCCTGGAGTCCTAGCCAGGCCGGCGAGCAGTACTTC.

The V and J genes are TRBV6-1 and TRBJ2-5, with a weak D call TRBD2 (5 bases). Germline V gives CDR1 MNHNS, CDR2 SASEGT. V lost 6 bases and J 0 bases, leaving 14 bases between the germline ends. The CDR3 contains 15 residues. CDR3 DNA: TGTGCCAGCAGCTCTAACCGGGATTACCAAGAGACCCAGTACTTC. Amino acid sequence: CASSSNRDYQETQYF.

The J gene is TRBJ2-2, the V gene TRBV12-5; D call uncertain. V was trimmed by 4 bases and J by 2 bases, leaving 5 bases between them. The germline V gene encodes CDR1 LGHNT and CDR2 FRNRAP. The CDR3 extends over 13 amino acids. CDR3 DNA sequence: TGTGCTAGTGGTTCGGAAAACACCGGGGAGCTGTTTTTT. Translating gives CASGSENTGELFF.

This clonotype has just a few counts. The junction does not match germline at one end; this may be a read error. The chain couples TRBV6-4 to TRBJ2-1, with 10 bases matching TRBD2. Germline assignment: CDR1 MRHNA and CDR2 SNTAGT. The CDR3 extends over 16 amino acids. The CDR3 loop is CASSGTGTSEYNEQLF. The CDR3, as DNA: TGTGCCAGCAGCGGGACCGGGACTAGCGAATACAATGAGCAGCTCTTC.

This clonotype has only a few counts. The junction shows a germline mismatch at one end, possibly a read error. The V and J genes are TRBV4-1 and TRBJ2-7, with a possible D match to TRBD2 (5 bases). This CDR3 spans 13 amino acids. Germline V gene lookup returns CDR1 MGHRA and CDR2 YSYEKL. The CDR3 reads CASSQDPGVEQYF. In DNA, the CDR3 is TGTGCCAGCAGCCAAGATCCCGGGGTCGAGCAGTACTTC.

This clonotype showed up many times. The chain has TRBV12-5 and TRBJ2-5; D not certain. Germline V gene sequence: CDR1 LGHNT, CDR2 FRNRAP. V lost 1 base, J lost 0 bases, and 6 bases lay in between. The CDR3 is made up of 14 amino acids. CDR3 sequence: CASGLGRYQETQYF. As DNA, the CDR3 is TGTGCTAGTGGTTTGGGCAGATACCAAGAGACCCAGTACTTC.

There are many counts of this clonotype. The chain employs TRBV7-9 and TRBJ2-3; 7 bases line up with TRBD1. V dropped 3 bases and J dropped 5; count of bases not matched to a gene: 5. The germline V gene encodes CDR1 SEHNR and CDR2 FQNEAQ (reference sequence). The CDR3 runs to 14 residues. The CDR3: CASSFGQVLDTQYF. CDR3 coding DNA: TGTGCCAGCAGCTTCGGACAGGTGCTAGATACGCAGTATTTT.

The V call is TRBV12-3 or TRBV12-4, the J call TRBJ2-1; 16 nucleotides align to TRBD2. V lost 4 bases and J lost 8; bases outside the gene matches: 11. The CDR3 covers 18 residues. CDR3 loop: CASSSPGTSGRADHEQFF. CDR3 in DNA: TGTGCCAGCAGTTCCCCGGGGACTAGCGGGAGGGCCGACCATGAGCAGTTCTTC.

This clonotype was counted many times. The chain joins TRBV28 to TRBJ1-2; 8 positions agree with TRBD1. Per germline, CDR1 MDHEN and CDR2 SYDVKM. The CDR3 has 13 residues. J gave up 6 bases and V 5 bases, and 5 bases lay outside the gene matches. The CDR3 loop reads CASSLQGAHGYTF. The CDR3 DNA follows: TGTGCCAGCAGTCTCCAGGGGGCACATGGCTACACCTTC.

This clonotype came up many times. The chain combines TRBV5-1 with TRBJ2-1, with D perhaps being TRBD1 or TRBD2 (5 bases each). CDR1 is SGHRS, CDR2 YFSETQ, per germline. The CDR3 contains 16 residues. V lost 4 bases and J 4 bases, leaving 18 bases between the germline ends. CDR3 DNA: TGCGCCAGCAGCATTAACCGGGACCCTTGGTACAATGAGCAGTTCTTC. Translating it yields CASSINRDPWYNEQFF.

The chain links TRBV10-3 to TRBJ2-7, with D uncertain. Per the germline V gene, CDR1 is ENHRY and CDR2 is SYGVKD. This CDR3 has 14 residues. With 2 bases removed from V and 0 bases from J, the gap between germline ends came to 8 bases. CDR3 DNA: TGTGCCATCAGTGAGGAAGGAGTCTCCTACGAGCAGTACTTC. Translating gives CAISEEGVSYEQYF.

The rearrangement uses TRBV20-1 and TRBJ1-2; D uncertain. This CDR3 spans 13 amino acids. Germline loops: CDR1 DFQATT, CDR2 SNEGSKA (reference sequence). V dropped 1 base and J dropped 0 bases, with 6 bases sitting between them. This CDR3 is CSARAPANYGYTF. The CDR3 DNA follows: TGCAGTGCTAGAGCCCCAGCTAACTATGGCTACACCTTC.

The sample holds many counts of this clonotype. The gene calls are TRBV27 and TRBJ2-7, with D maybe TRBD2 (6 bases). This CDR3 contains 14 residues. Trimming pared 7 bases from V and 5 bases from J, leaving 18 bases between. Germline V gene data show CDR1 as MNHEY and CDR2 as SMNVEV (reference sequence). In DNA, the CDR3 is TGTGCCAGCAAACTTGGGGGAGGATCTGACGAGCAGTACTTC. The encoded protein is CASKLGGGSDEQYF.

The table lists this clonotype with many counts. The chain combines TRBV7-3 with TRBJ2-3, with unresolved D. Germline loops: CDR1 SGHTA, CDR2 FQGTGA. Trimming left V 3 bases short and J 3 bases short, with 7 bases between. The CDR3 is 13 amino acids. CDR3 loop: CASSLESTDTQYF. The CDR3, as DNA: TGTGCCAGCAGCTTGGAGAGTACAGATACGCAGTATTTT.

The genes are TRBV7-6 and TRBJ2-1; 9 positions agree with TRBD1. This CDR3 is 15 amino acids long. V trimming: 5 bases; J trimming: 6 bases; junction bases outside the gene matches: 8. Germline values: CDR1 SGHVS, CDR2 FNYEAQ. CDR3 in amino acids: CASSLGQGIVNEQFF. In DNA, the CDR3 is TGTGCCAGCAGCCTGGGACAGGGAATAGTCAATGAGCAGTTCTTC.

This clonotype appeared a few times. V gene TRBV6-1 combines with J gene TRBJ1-3, with D perhaps TRBD1 (5 bases). The germline V gene has CDR1 MNHNS and CDR2 SASEGT. Between the trimmed V and J ends, which lost 4 bases and 0 bases, there was a span of 7 bases. The CDR3 covers 14 residues. Here the CDR3 DNA reads TGTGCCAGCAGTGCACAGGACTCTGGAAACACCATATATTTT. Protein: CASSAQDSGNTIYF.

This clonotype was detected a few times. The rearrangement links TRBV19 to TRBJ2-3; 7 bases fit TRBD2. V was pared by 9 bases and J by 1 base, with 10 bases of the junction left unmatched. The CDR3 is 15 residues long. Per the germline V gene, CDR1 is LNHDA and CDR2 is SQIVND (reference sequence). CDR3 coding DNA: TGTGCCAGCTCCCCGGCTGGGAGGGGCACAGATACGCAGTATTTT. It specifies CASSPAGRGTDTQYF.

In this sample, this clonotype turned up many times. A junction boundary mismatches the germline segment, possibly from a read error. This chain joins TRBV5-1 and TRBJ1-5, with D perhaps matching TRBD1 (6 bases). Germline values: CDR1 SGHRS, CDR2 YFSETQ. There are 14 residues in the CDR3. CDR3 protein: CASSWGGANQPQHF. CDR3 coding DNA: TGTGCCAGCAGCTGGGGGGGGGCCAATCAGCCCCAGCATTTT.

In its sample, this clonotype was seen a few times. The chain is built from TRBV6-1 and TRBJ2-2, with unresolved D. V was clipped by 11 bases and J by 0 bases, with 16 bases between them. The CDR3 is 15 amino acids. Germline loops: CDR1 MNHNS, CDR2 SASEGT. The CDR3 spells CASRLGAANTGELFF. The DNA of the CDR3 is TGTGCCTCCCGACTGGGCGCCGCGAACACCGGGGAGCTGTTTTTT.

The chain uses TRBV9 and TRBJ2-7; D is uncertain. The CDR3 is 13 residues long. Trimming removed 4 bases from V and 1 base from J, with 9 bases in between. Germline V gene data show CDR1 as SGDLS and CDR2 as YYNGEE. CDR3 region: CASSFEGSYEQYF. DNA for the CDR3: TGTGCCAGCAGCTTCGAAGGGTCCTACGAGCAGTACTTC.

This clonotype has a count of ten or more. The chain couples TRBV7-9 to TRBJ2-7, with D maybe TRBD2 (5 bases). V was trimmed by 3 bases and J by 7 bases, leaving 13 bases between them. CDR1 and CDR2 (germline): SEHNR, FQNEAQ (reference sequence). This CDR3 spans 13 amino acids. CDR3 in amino acids: CASSFRIEGEQYF. CDR3 sequence (DNA): TGTGCCAGCAGCTTTCGCATCGAGGGAGAGCAGTACTTC. The full variable domain, with the rest looked up from reference TRBV7-9 and TRBJ2-7, is DTGVSQNPRHKITKRGQNVTFRCDPISEHNRLYWYRQTLGQGPEFLTYFQNEAQLEKSRLLSDRFSAERPKGSFSTLEIQRTEQGDSAMYLCASSFRIEGEQYFGPGTRLTVT.

The gene calls are TRBV10-3 and TRBJ1-4; D possibly corresponds to TRBD1 (6 bases). Germline CDR1 and CDR2: ENHRY and SYGVKD. There are 13 residues in the CDR3. V was clipped by 8 bases and J by 6 bases, with 13 bases between them. As DNA, the CDR3 is TGTGCCATCCAGGGGCAGGCTGATGAAAAACTGTTTTTT. Protein sequence: CAIQGQADEKLFF.

This clonotype showed up many times. V and J are TRBV28 and TRBJ2-7, with 7 positions matching TRBD1. The V segment lost 3 bases and the J segment 3 bases; nucleotides outside the gene matches: 5. Germline V gene lookup returns CDR1 MDHEN and CDR2 SYDVKM. CDR3 length: 14 residues. The CDR3 sequence: CASSLPGDSYEQYF. The CDR3, as DNA: TGTGCCAGCAGTTTGCCTGGGGACAGCTACGAGCAGTACTTC.